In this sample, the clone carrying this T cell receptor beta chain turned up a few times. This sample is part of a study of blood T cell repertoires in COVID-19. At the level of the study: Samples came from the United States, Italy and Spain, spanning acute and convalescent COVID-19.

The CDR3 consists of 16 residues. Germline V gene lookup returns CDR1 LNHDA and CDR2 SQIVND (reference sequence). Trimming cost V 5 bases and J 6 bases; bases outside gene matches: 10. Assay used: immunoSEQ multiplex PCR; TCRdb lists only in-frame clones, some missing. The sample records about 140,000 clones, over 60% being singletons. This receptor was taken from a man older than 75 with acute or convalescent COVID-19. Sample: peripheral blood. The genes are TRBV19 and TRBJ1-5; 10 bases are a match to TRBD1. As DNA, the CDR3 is TGTGCCAGTAGTTGGGGGACAGGGGCCCTTGGTCAGCCCCAGCATTTT. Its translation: CASSWGTGALGQPQHF.